The sequence of this T cell receptor (beta chain) was determined in a study of response to subunit inactivated influenza vaccine. Study-wide results and limits: Authors proposed each seasonal influenza vaccination draws in few new T cells.

The germline V gene has CDR1 SQVTM and CDR2 ANQGSEA. This CDR3 region has 12 residues. V lost 8 bases, J lost 4 bases, and 6 bases stayed unmatched. This clonotype was seen only a few times. Antigen: not known. A single record per CDR3 protein comes from TCRdb applying MiXCR to the RT-PCR reads. The sample comprises over 400,000 distinct CDR3 sequences, 9.5% to 12% of which are singletons, and 12% rests with the top ten. The rearrangement joins TRBV29-1 to TRBJ2-3; 7 bases line up with TRBD1. The sequences come from PBMCs from blood, collected roughly 6 weeks after vaccination. The receptor's source is a man over 45 who received an inactivated influenza vaccine. The CDR3 here is CSTKGAPDTQYF. CDR3 coding DNA: TGCAGCACAAAGGGGGCCCCAGATACGCAGTATTTT.